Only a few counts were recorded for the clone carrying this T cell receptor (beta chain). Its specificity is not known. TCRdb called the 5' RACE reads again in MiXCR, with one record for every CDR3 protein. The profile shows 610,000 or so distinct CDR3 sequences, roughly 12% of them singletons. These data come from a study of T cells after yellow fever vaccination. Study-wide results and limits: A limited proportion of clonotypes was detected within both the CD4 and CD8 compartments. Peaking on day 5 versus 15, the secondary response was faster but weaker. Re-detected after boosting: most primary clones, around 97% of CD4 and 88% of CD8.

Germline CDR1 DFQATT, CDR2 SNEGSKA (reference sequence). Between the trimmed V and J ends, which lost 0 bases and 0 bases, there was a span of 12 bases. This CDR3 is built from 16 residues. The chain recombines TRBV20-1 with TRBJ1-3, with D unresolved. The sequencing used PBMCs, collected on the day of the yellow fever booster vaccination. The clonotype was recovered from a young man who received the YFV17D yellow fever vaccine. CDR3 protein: CSARDMIKGSGNTIYF. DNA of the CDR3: TGCAGTGCTAGAGATATGATAAAGGGCTCTGGAAACACCATATATTTT.